This T cell receptor (beta chain) was sequenced in a study of T cell repertoires in cytomegalovirus infection. Whole-study context: Public TCR beta signatures provided an indication of both CMV infection and a matching HLA type. Findings and limits, study-wide: Based on cumulative public TCR beta family frequency, carriers of CMV plus the relevant HLA were identified.

A single record per CDR3 protein comes from TCRdb applying MiXCR to the reads. The sample lists roughly 700,000 distinct CDR3 sequences; roughly 33% were seen once. This clonotype was detected many times. Its antigen remains unknown. CDR1 is SGHTA and CDR2 is FQGNSA in the germline V gene. The CDR3 is 12 amino acids. Trimming removed 8 bases from V and 4 bases from J; junction bases left unmatched: 4. The TCR sequence derives from a human donor in good health (CMV status not recorded). Some clones in this sample may be carry-over from other donors' samples. The chain links TRBV7-2 to TRBJ2-7; 8 nucleotides match TRBD2. The specimen comprised cultured PBMCs, sampled from culture after CMV antigen stimulation. CDR3 bases: TGTGCCAGCGCGGGGGGAGGGTACGAGCAGTACTTC. Translation gives CASAGGGYEQYF. The whole variable domain, remainder taken from reference TRBV7-2 and TRBJ2-7, is GAGVSQSPSNKVTEKGKDVELRCDPISGHTALYWYRQSLGQGLEFLIYFQGNSAPDKSGLPSDRFSAERTGGSVSTLTIQRTQQEDSAVYLCASAGGGYEQYFGPGTRLTVT.